The source of this T cell receptor beta chain is a study of T cells in localized non-small cell lung cancer (dated by TCRdb to about 2020). Notes on the research overall: Comparing tumors with uninvolved tumor-adjacent lungs, the study looked at the T cell repertoires of approximately 240 patients with early-stage NSCLC. A mean age of around 66 years was recorded for the NSCLC patients, of whom more than 120 were male and about 100 were female. The cohort comprised roughly 220 treatment-naïve NSCLC patients with resected, localized lung tumors.

At diagnosis, tumor, uninvolved tumor-adjacent lung and peripheral blood were collected and then preserved as a mix of FFPE and fresh-frozen material. For TCR repertoire profiling, blood samples were analyzed in the form of peripheral blood mononuclear cells. The immunoSEQ Assay was used to sequence TCR beta CDR3 regions from DNA. In the source study's methods: T cell density was computed as TCR beta template counts normalized to usable DNA estimated by amplifying housekeeping genes. Richness was estimated using the preseqR package, with extrapolation to 400,000 templates for PBMC samples and to 120,000 templates for tissue samples. Clonality was defined by subtracting Pielou's evenness from one. Tissue-enriched TCRs were identified by differential abundance testing using productive amino-acid clonotypes, minimum total count 5 and alpha 0.1. Repertoire overlap between compartments was quantified with the Jaccard Index and Morisita Overlap Index. TCR beta CDR3s were clustered by GLIPH together with public tetramer-defined viral CDR3s, and at least three viral sequences plus V-gene enrichment were required for viral motifs. Not all clones reach the TCRdb copy of this immuneACCESS table, which keeps in-frame sequences only. Checked studies attribute under half of the gap to unresolved V genes and leave the rest unexplained. V and J calls and clone size come straight from that table; D and trimming were deduced from the DNA. The sample includes roughly 34,000 clones, with nearly 80% observed a single time. Of the sample, 36% is held by the ten largest clones.

Results and caveats for the whole study, not just this receptor: Because multi-region sequencing of the tumors was not done, intratumor heterogeneity could not be ruled out. Higher T cell density in blood was associated with longer overall survival, whereas higher clonality in adjacent lung was associated with shorter survival. Uninvolved tumor-adjacent lung showed the highest T cell clonality, higher than tumor, which suggests more focused antigenic responses in the uninvolved tumor-adjacent lung. Of the top 100 tumor clones, a median of around 57 were detected in paired uninvolved adjacent lung; about 28 were also among that lung's top 100. Because of the exploratory design, TCR variables were selected using unadjusted p-values without false-discovery rate correction.

CDR1 SGHTS and CDR2 YDEGEE were looked up in the germline V gene. V and J lose 0 bases and 4 bases, and a span of 12 bases separates them. Counted from cysteine to phenylalanine, this CDR3 has 15 amino acids. Only the CDR3 DNA is retained, 45 bases long and in frame from the first base. Concerning this clone: Its binding antigen is unknown. Base quality data are lacking; no much larger clone is found one base away.

The rearrangement joined TRBV5-8 to TRBJ2-3, and possibly TRBD2, on 5 matching bases. The clonotype originates from a male donor at least 60 years old with stage II squamous cell lung carcinoma. The sequencing used peripheral blood, collected before any cancer treatment. The nucleotides read TGTGCCAGCAGCTTGGTGTTCGGGATTTCAGATACGCAGTATTTT. It encodes CASSLVFGISDTQYF.